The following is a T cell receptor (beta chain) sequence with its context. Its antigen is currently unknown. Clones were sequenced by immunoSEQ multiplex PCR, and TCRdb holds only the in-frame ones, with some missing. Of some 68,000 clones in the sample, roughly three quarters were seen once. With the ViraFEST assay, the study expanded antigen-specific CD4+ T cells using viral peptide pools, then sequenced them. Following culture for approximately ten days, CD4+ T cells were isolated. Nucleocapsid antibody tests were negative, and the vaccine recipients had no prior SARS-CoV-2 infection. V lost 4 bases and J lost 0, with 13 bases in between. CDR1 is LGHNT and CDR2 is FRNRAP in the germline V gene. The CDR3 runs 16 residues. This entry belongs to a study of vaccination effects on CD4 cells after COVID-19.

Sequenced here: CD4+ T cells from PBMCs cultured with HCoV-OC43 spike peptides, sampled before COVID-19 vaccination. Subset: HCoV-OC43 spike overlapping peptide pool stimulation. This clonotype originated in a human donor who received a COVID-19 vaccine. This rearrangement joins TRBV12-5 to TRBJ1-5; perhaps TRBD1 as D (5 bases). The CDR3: CASGSGDALSNQPQHF. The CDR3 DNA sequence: TGTGCTAGTGGTTCCGGGGACGCACTTAGCAATCAGCCCCAGCATTTT.